The following is a TCR beta chain sequence with its context. Its cognate antigen is unknown. The assay was immunoSEQ multiplex PCR, and TCRdb's table has in-frame clones only and misses some. The sample has around 100,000 clones, 94% seen once. The data belong to a study of siplizumab effects on memory and regulatory T cells. Notes on the study in general: Memory cells seemed less diverse than naive T cells, which also seemed major contributors to the alloresponse. To unstimulated subsets, only a minor fraction of alloreactive clones could be mapped. The mean Treg-derived percentage of mappable alloreactive CD4+ clones was 65% to 75% with siplizumab compared with about 27% in controls.

Germline CDR1 KGHSH, CDR2 LQKENI. The length of the CDR3 is 17 residues. V lost 1 base to trimming and J lost 0 bases; unmatched junction nucleotides: 8. The specimen was non-Treg CD4+ T cells sorted from blood. The chain is built from TRBV18 and TRBJ1-2; 7 bases agree with TRBD1. This receptor was taken from a human donor in good health. In DNA form, the CDR3 reads TGTGCCAGCTCACCACAGGTGGGACAGCTAACTAACTATGGCTACACCTTC. It codes for CASSPQVGQLTNYGYTF.